These T cell receptor beta chains were read from a single sample in a study of cytomegalovirus exposure and HLA in healthy donors. Clones were read by immunoSEQ multiplex PCR, and TCRdb kept only the in-frame ones, dropping some. The sample lists fewer than 100,000 clones, 78% occurring once. The specimen sequenced was PBMCs. These receptor sequences come from a male donor in good health and CMV-seropositive. Each CDR3 is given with its conserved first and last residue. A D gene is named only where the DNA matches it firmly. Rows may omit the clone size; those that give it use once, few, many or a size class.

TRBV19	TRBD1	15	TRBJ2-1	-	TGTGCCAGTAGTATATTGTCAGGGGGCATAAATGAGCAGTTCTTC	CASSILSGGINEQFF
TRBV6-1	-	14	TRBJ2-3	once	TGTGCCAGCAGCGGACTATCTAGCACAGATACGCAGTATTTT	CASSGLSSTDTQYF
TRBV12-5	TRBD1	16	TRBJ2-1	-	TGTGCTAGTGGACGAACAGGGGTTTCGGGCTCCAATGAGCAGTTCTTC	CASGRTGVSGSNEQFF
TRBV2	-	18	TRBJ2-2	-	TGTGCCAGCAGATACGCCCGGGACGGGCGGGATAACACCGGGGAGCTGTTTTTT	CASRYARDGRDNTGELFF
TRBV6-6	TRBD1	13	TRBJ1-3	-	TGTGCCAGCAGTTCGACAGGGTACAACACCATATATTTT	CASSSTGYNTIYF
TRBV28	-	12	TRBJ1-1	-	TGTGCCAGCAGTCCGTATAACACTGAAGCTTTCTTT	CASSPYNTEAFF
TRBV30	TRBD2	15	TRBJ2-1	-	TGTGCCTGGAGCGAACTAGCGGGGAGGTTCGATGAGCAGTTCTTC	CAWSELAGRFDEQFF
TRBV27	TRBD1	17	TRBJ2-6	-	TGTGCCAGCAGTTACAGGGGCCAAACCTCTGGGGCCAACGTCCTGACTTTC	CASSYRGQTSGANVLTF
TRBV4-1	-	14	TRBJ1-1	-	TGCGCCAGCAGCCAAGATACGGGGGTTTGGAAGGCTTTCTTT	CASSQDTGVWKAFF
TRBV7-2	-	14	TRBJ2-2	-	TGTGCCAGCAGCTTTGAACTGATCACCGGGGAGCTGTTTTTT	CASSFELITGELFF
TRBV30	TRBD1	14	TRBJ1-1	few	TGTGCCTGGGCCTCAGGGTCAGGGGGCACTGAAGCTTTCTTT	CAWASGSGGTEAFF
TRBV28	-	14	TRBJ2-7	once	TGTGCCAGCCACTCGGGTACTTGGTCCTACGAGCAGTACTTC	CASHSGTWSYEQYF
TRBV30	TRBD2	15	TRBJ2-1	-	TGTGCCTGGAGTACGGGCGGGAGCGGATCCAATGAGCAGTTCTTC	CAWSTGGSGSNEQFF
TRBV28	TRBD1	19	TRBJ2-5	few	TGTGCCAGCAGTTCAGGGGACAGCCGCTTACGAATTTTCCAAGAGACCCAGTACTTC	CASSSGDSRLRIFQETQYF
TRBV2	-	15	TRBJ2-1	-	TGTGCCAGCAGCCCCGGGCAGGGAGGAGACAATGAGCAGTTCTTC	CASSPGQGGDNEQFF